This T cell receptor (beta chain) is from a study of CD8 T cells in ankylosing spondylitis. Regarding the study as a whole: Matched synovial fluid from ankylosing spondylitis patients was reported to be enriched for disease-linked clones. Existing reports had already noted some motif variants in reactive arthritis synovial fluid and blood. Characteristic of ankylosing spondylitis blood, it appeared, was a TCR beta motif comprising several highly homologous variants.

This clonotype was detected only a few times. Its specificity is not known. Preparation of TCR beta libraries was done by quantitative 5'-RACE with molecular barcodes. MiXCR, run by TCRdb on the 5' RACE reads, gives a single entry per CDR3 protein. Here the sample spans 470,000 or so distinct CDR3 sequences, 26% being singletons. This receptor was obtained from a male donor with ankylosing spondylitis. The sequencing input was blood, either unsorted or a sorted T cell fraction (not recorded which).

CDR3 DNA sequence: TGCGCCAGCAGCTTGGCTAGCGGGAGCCCAGGTGGGAATGAGCAGTTCTTC. Its protein product is CASSLASGSPGGNEQFF. The chain employs TRBV5-1 and TRBJ2-1, with 10 bases matching TRBD2. Germline CDR1 SGHRS, CDR2 YFSETQ. The V and J ends lost 0 bases and 7 bases, in that order; junction bases with no gene match: 10. The CDR3 extends over 17 amino acids.